This T cell receptor beta chain was retrieved from a study of T-cell memory formation after mild COVID-19. Overall study: TCR clusters were mostly donor specific.

V was clipped by 6 bases and J by 4 bases, with 18 bases between them. The germline CDR1 and CDR2 sequences are SEHNR and FQNEAQ (reference sequence). The CDR3 consists of 16 residues. As for this clonotype: As yet, its antigen is unknown.

TCR alpha and TCR beta cDNA libraries carrying sample barcodes and UMIs came from 5'RACE with constant-segment primers. One entry per CDR3 protein, called by TCRdb with MiXCR from the 5' RACE reads. Of hundreds of thousands of distinct CDR3 sequences listed, about a fifth are singletons. General study points: Some responding clones appeared in pre-infection memory, suggesting cross-reactive memory joined. The main location of contracting CD4+ clones was CM and EM, and that of contracting CD8+ clones was EMRA.

The material sequenced was PBMCs or a T cell subset sorted from them (not recorded which). The receptor comes from an adult woman who had mild COVID-19 (a few samples of this study predate the infection). Cell type and time point are not known. This chain joins TRBV7-9 and TRBJ2-2, with D perhaps given as TRBD1 or TRBD2 (5 bases each). CDR3 residues: CASRRGVAKGTGELFF. The CDR3 DNA reads TGTGCCAGCAGGAGAGGGGTTGCGAAAGGCACCGGGGAGCTGTTTTTT.